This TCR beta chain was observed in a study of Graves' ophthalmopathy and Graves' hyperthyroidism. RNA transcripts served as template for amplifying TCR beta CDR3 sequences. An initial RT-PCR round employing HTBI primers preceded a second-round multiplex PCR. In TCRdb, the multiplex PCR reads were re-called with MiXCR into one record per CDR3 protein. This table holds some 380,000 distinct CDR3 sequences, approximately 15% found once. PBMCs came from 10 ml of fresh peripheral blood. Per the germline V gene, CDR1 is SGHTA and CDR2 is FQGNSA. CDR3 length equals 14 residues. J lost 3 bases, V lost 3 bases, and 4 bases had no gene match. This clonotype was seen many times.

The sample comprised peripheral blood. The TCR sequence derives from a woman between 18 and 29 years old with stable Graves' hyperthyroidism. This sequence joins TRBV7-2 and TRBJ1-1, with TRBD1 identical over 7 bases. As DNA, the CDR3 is TGTGCCAGCAGCTTGGACAGGCGACACACTGAAGCTTTCTTT. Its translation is CASSLDRRHTEAFF.